Below are 5 T cell receptor beta chains sequenced from a single sample in a study of CD8 T cells in ankylosing spondylitis. MiXCR was run by TCRdb on the 5' RACE reads, yielding one entry per CDR3 protein. The sample holds tens of thousands of distinct CDR3 sequences; about 9% are singletons and the top ten take approximately 30%. Study-wide findings and caveats: For ankylosing spondylitis blood, a TCR beta motif of roughly 8 highly homologous variants appeared characteristic.

Their antigen targets remain unknown. The sequenced material came from blood, either unsorted or a sorted T cell fraction (not recorded which). The receptors stem from a male donor with ankylosing spondylitis.

The rearrangement links TRBV5-6 to TRBJ2-7; D may be TRBD2 (5 bases). The germline V and J ends were trimmed by 3 bases and 7 bases, with 14 bases remaining between them. The CDR3 is 13 residues long. Per the germline V gene, CDR1 is SGHDT and CDR2 is YYEEEE. CDR3 in DNA: TGTGCCAGCAGCTCATTACCGCCGGGGGAGCAGTACTTC. This encodes CASSSLPPGEQYF.

The chain has TRBV11-2 and TRBJ2-2, with 7 bases fitting TRBD1. CDR1 is SGHAT and CDR2 is FQNNGV in the germline V gene. Trimming cost V 5 bases and J 4 bases; bases outside gene matches: 4. CDR3 length: 14 amino acids. CDR3 protein: CASSPRQGTGELFF. CDR3 DNA: TGTGCCAGCAGCCCCCGACAGGGCACCGGGGAGCTGTTTTTT.

V usage is TRBV11-1 and J usage is TRBJ1-1, with D hard to call. V was cut by 10 bases and J by 1 base, with 10 bases left in between. The CDR3 has 12 residues. Germline values: CDR1 SGHAT, CDR2 FQDESV (reference sequence). The CDR3 reads CATTWGNTEAFF. CDR3 nucleotides: TGTGCCACCACTTGGGGGAACACTGAAGCTTTCTTT.

This clonotype was seen a few times. The V call is TRBV20-1, the J call TRBJ2-7; TRBD1 aligns across 9 bases. Trimming cost V 0 bases and J 5 bases; bases outside gene matches: 5. The CDR3 is 14 residues long. Germline V gene data show CDR1 as DFQATT and CDR2 as SNEGSKA (reference sequence). In DNA form, the CDR3 reads TGCAGTGCTAGAGATATGGACAGGGGCCACGAGCAGTACGTC. Translated: CSARDMDRGHEQYV.

This rearrangement joins TRBV10-3 to TRBJ2-5, with TRBD2 matching over 12 bases. CDR3 size: 14 residues. With 8 bases clipped from V and 1 base from J, the junction kept 2 bases outside the gene matches. The V gene's germline CDR1 is ENHRY and CDR2 SYGVKD. The CDR3 here is CAISTSGSQETQYF. The CDR3 nucleotides read TGTGCCATCTCGACTAGCGGGAGCCAAGAGACCCAGTACTTC.